This T cell receptor beta chain was found in a study of T cells in Graves' hyperthyroidism and ophthalmopathy. This clonotype has just a few counts. Template material for amplifying TCR beta CDR3 regions consisted of RNA transcripts. HTBI primers drove first-round RT-PCR of the TCR CDR3. TCRdb fed the multiplex PCR reads into MiXCR, producing one record per CDR3 protein. The table records more than 350,000 distinct CDR3 sequences, 15% to 20% of them present only once. This receptor was taken from a woman aged 25 to 45 with Graves' hyperthyroidism that later progressed to Graves' ophthalmopathy. The material sequenced was blood.

CDR3 amino acids: CASSRTRAYNEQFF. The CDR3 DNA is TGTGCCAGCAGCCGGACTCGAGCCTACAATGAGCAGTTCTTC. The chain uses TRBV7-8 and TRBJ2-1; D might be TRBD2 (5 bases). The ends were cut back, 5 bases at V and 2 bases at J, with 10 bases in the middle. Germline values: CDR1 SGHVS, CDR2 FQNEAQ. The length of the CDR3 is 14 residues.